The next 25 T cell receptor beta chains were all read from a single sample in a study. From the 5' RACE reads, TCRdb called clonotypes with MiXCR, one entry per CDR3 protein. The sample has about 40,000 distinct CDR3 sequences, approximately 30% seen once; the top ten hold 4% to 5%. The sample was tumor-infiltrating memory CD4+ T cells sorted from the breast tumor. Subset given: memory CD4+ T cells, CD4+CD45RO+CD25-. Receptors originate from a female donor with breast cancer.

This sequence joins TRBV10-1 and TRBJ2-1; D is undetermined. V gave up 0 bases and J gave up 2 bases, with 5 bases separating them. Germline V gene data show CDR1 as WNHNN and CDR2 as SYGVQD (reference sequence). This CDR3 is 14 amino acids long. DNA for the CDR3: TGCGCCAGCAGTGAGTCCTTGGCCTACAATGAGCAGTTCTTC. Translated: CASSESLAYNEQFF.

V gene TRBV6-5 combines with J gene TRBJ2-3, with D hard to call. The V gene's germline CDR1 is MNHEY and CDR2 SVGAGI. Trimming took 2 bases from V and 4 from J, leaving 7 bases between them. The CDR3 extends over 13 amino acids. The CDR3 reads CASSYGLADTQYF. The CDR3 region has the DNA TGTGCCAGCAGTTACGGGCTAGCAGATACGCAGTATTTT.

This clonotype was picked up a small number of times. CDR3 loop: CASSLARSLDGYTF. The CDR3 nucleotides are TGTGCCAGCAGCTTAGCACGGTCCCTGGATGGCTACACCTTC. This sequence joins TRBV7-2 and TRBJ1-2; no firm D call. This CDR3 contains 14 residues. Trimming removed 0 bases at V and 6 bases at J, with 11 bases between. CDR1 and CDR2 (germline): SGHTA, FQGNSA.

This clonotype was seen more than once but under ten times. The V call is TRBV20-1, the J call TRBJ1-1; a possible D gene is TRBD1 (6 bases). Germline lookup yields CDR1 DFQATT and CDR2 SNEGSKA (reference sequence). The germline V and J ends were trimmed by 4 bases and 5 bases, with 11 bases remaining between them. The CDR3 is 12 residues long. The CDR3 loop reads CSAKDQGTEAFF. The CDR3 bases are TGCAGTGCTAAGGACCAGGGGACTGAAGCTTTCTTT.

A word on this clonotype: It is likely a read error, because the conserved phenylalanine at the end of the CDR3 is missing. This sequence joins TRBV2 and TRBJ2-7; TRBD2 matches at 11 bases. Germline CDR1 reads SNHLY; CDR2 reads FYNNEI. V shed 3 bases and J 0 bases; nucleotides not matched to a gene: 10. The CDR3 runs 18 residues. CDR3 sequence (DNA): TGTGCCAGCAGTGAGGATCTAGCGGGAGGACCTTTCTCCTACGAGCAGTACTCC. Encoded protein: CASSEDLAGGPFSYEQYS.

This clonotype is medium-sized. V and J are TRBV7-2 and TRBJ2-5; D remains unclear. Germline V gene lookup returns CDR1 SGHTA and CDR2 FQGNSA. This CDR3 region has 15 residues. Between the trimmed V and J ends, which lost 5 bases and 1 base, there was a span of 14 bases. The CDR3 here is CASSPRAGPQETQYF. DNA for the CDR3: TGTGCCAGCAGCCCCCGGGCAGGCCCCCAAGAGACCCAGTACTTC.

This clonotype was counted at least ten times. V and J are TRBV4-1 and TRBJ1-5; 12 bases map to TRBD1. The V gene end was trimmed by 0 bases and the J gene end by 4 bases; junction bases not matched to a gene: 13. The CDR3 runs to 20 residues. Germline assignment: CDR1 MGHRA and CDR2 YSYEKL. CDR3 sequence: CASSQDGRDRGQGGNQPQHF. In nucleotides, the CDR3 is TGCGCCAGCAGCCAAGATGGGAGGGACAGGGGGCAAGGGGGAAATCAGCCCCAGCATTTT.

This clonotype showed up many times. The rearrangement uses TRBV12-3 or TRBV12-4 and TRBJ2-5, with TRBD2 identical over 7 bases. With 5 bases clipped from V and 5 bases from J, the junction kept 11 bases outside the gene matches. The CDR3 runs to 15 residues. The CDR3 coding sequence is TGTGCCAGCAGTCTACGGGGGGTAGCATGGGAGACCCAGTACTTC. Translating it yields CASSLRGVAWETQYF.

The sample holds a few counts of this clonotype. V gene TRBV7-9 combines with J gene TRBJ2-2, with D perhaps TRBD1 (5 bases). This CDR3 is built from 14 residues. CDR1 is SEHNR and CDR2 is FQNEAQ in the germline V gene (reference sequence). V lost 1 base, J lost 5 bases, and 8 bases lay in between. CDR3 DNA: TGTGCCAGCAGCTTAGAACAGGTGACCGGGGAGCTGTTTTTT. Residues: CASSLEQVTGELFF.

This clonotype came up a few times. The rearrangement uses TRBV4-2 and TRBJ2-3; 10 nucleotides line up with TRBD1. Per the germline V gene, CDR1 is LGHNA and CDR2 is YNFKEQ. CDR3 size: 15 residues. V lost 5 bases and J lost 5; bases outside the gene matches: 7. The CDR3 is CASSSLGTGEDTQYF. The CDR3 nucleotides are TGTGCCAGCAGCTCCCTGGGGACAGGGGAAGATACGCAGTATTTT.

The chain joins TRBV11-2 to TRBJ2-1; tentatively, D is TRBD2 (5 bases). Germline CDR1 is SGHAT and CDR2 is FQNNGV. The CDR3 runs to 13 residues. Deletions cut 5 bases from V and 7 bases from J, with 12 bases between. CDR3 amino acids: CASSPDPGNEQFF. CDR3 DNA: TGTGCCAGCAGCCCCGACCCGGGGAATGAGCAGTTCTTC.

This chain links TRBV5-5 with TRBJ1-4, with 10 bases aligning to TRBD1. V lost 4 bases, J lost 6 bases, and 3 bases stayed unmatched. Per the germline V gene, CDR1 is SGHKS and CDR2 is YYEKEE (reference sequence). The CDR3 has 14 amino acids. Here the CDR3 reads CASSRTGGDEKLFF. DNA of the CDR3: TGTGCCAGCAGCAGGACAGGGGGGGATGAAAAACTGTTTTTT. Full variable domain (remainder filled in from reference TRBV5-5 and TRBJ1-4): DAGVTQSPTHLIKTRGQQVTLRCSPISGHKSVSWYQQVLGQGPQFIFQYYEKEERGRGNFPDRFSARQFPNYSSELNVNALLLGDSALYLCASSRTGGDEKLFFGSGTQLSVL.

With respect to this clonotype: At one of its ends the junction is not consistent with the germline gene, which may arise from a read error. The V gene is TRBV28, the J gene TRBJ2-3; unclear D gene. This CDR3 region has 15 residues. From germline, CDR1 is MDHEN and CDR2 SYDVKM. CDR3 nucleotide sequence: TGTACCAGCAGTCTGGCTTCCGAGGTCACAGATACGCAGTATTTT. The encoded protein is CTSSLASEVTDTQYF.

This clonotype was detected a few times. The V and J genes are TRBV7-6 and TRBJ1-1; D gene ambiguous. The CDR3 sequence is 14 residues long. Trimming removed 1 base at V and 2 bases at J, with 8 bases between. Germline V gene sequence: CDR1 SGHVS, CDR2 FNYEAQ. CDR3 sequence: CASSLEPVNTEAFF. The CDR3 coding sequence is TGTGCCAGCAGCTTAGAGCCAGTTAACACTGAAGCTTTCTTT.

The V and J genes are TRBV5-1 and TRBJ1-2, with a tentative D call TRBD1 (5 bases). CDR3 size: 16 residues. CDR1 and CDR2 (germline): SGHRS, YFSETQ. V shed 4 bases and J shed 2 bases, with 18 bases lying between them. In DNA form, the CDR3 reads TGCGCCAGCAGCCCGGGGCTGGGACCAGGAAACTATGGCTACACCTTC. This gives the protein CASSPGLGPGNYGYTF.

There are many counts of this clonotype. This chain connects TRBV6-5 to TRBJ2-2; D is unresolved. CDR1 is MNHEY and CDR2 is SVGAGI in the germline V gene. V lost 0 bases, J lost 6 bases, and 5 bases lay in between. The CDR3 covers 13 residues. The CDR3 loop reads CASSYSVAGELFF. In DNA, the CDR3 is TGTGCCAGCAGTTACTCGGTGGCCGGGGAGCTGTTTTTT.

Here the CDR3 reads CSATPWAGLGDTQYF. In nucleotides, the CDR3 is TGCAGTGCTACGCCTTGGGCGGGACTGGGAGATACGCAGTATTTT. The chain uses TRBV20-1 and TRBJ2-3, with a tentative D call TRBD2 (6 bases). Trimming removed 4 bases from V and 5 bases from J, with 19 bases in between. The germline gives CDR1 DFQATT, CDR2 SNEGSKA (reference sequence). The CDR3 contains 15 residues.

This clonotype was seen a few times. The chain is built from TRBV5-1 and TRBJ1-1; D unclear. V shed 0 bases and J shed 0 bases, with 9 bases lying between them. CDR1 SGHRS and CDR2 YFSETQ come from the germline V gene. The CDR3 sequence is 15 residues long. In nucleotides, the CDR3 is TGCGCCAGCAGCTTGGTTCTCGGTTTGAACACTGAAGCTTTCTTT. Amino acids: CASSLVLGLNTEAFF.

On this clonotype: One junction end does not reproduce the germline sequence, and a read error may be involved. This chain connects TRBV9 to TRBJ2-2, with 10 bases fitting TRBD2. Germline-derived CDR1 and CDR2 are SGDLS and YYNGEE. The CDR3 totals 15 residues. The CDR3 region is CASSRGLASTGELFF. The CDR3 DNA is TGTGCCAGCAGCCGGGGACTAGCGTCCACCGGGGAGCTGTTTTTC.

This clonotype was observed a few times. The CDR3 DNA sequence: TGTGCCAGCAGCAGGGGGCGATTCTATGGCTACACCTTC. This encodes CASSRGRFYGYTF. This rearrangement joins TRBV12-3 or TRBV12-4 to TRBJ1-2, with TRBD1 matching over 8 bases. CDR3 length: 13 residues. With 6 bases clipped from V and 4 bases from J, the junction kept 4 bases outside the gene matches.

This clonotype showed up just a few times. The junction departs from the called germline gene at one end, perhaps through a read error. The gene calls are TRBV24-1 and TRBJ1-5; 8 nucleotides match TRBD1. Germline V gene data show CDR1 as KGHDR and CDR2 as SFDVKD. This CDR3 comprises 14 residues. CDR3 in amino acids: CATSETGVAQPQRF. Written as DNA, the CDR3 is TGTGCCACCAGTGAGACAGGGGTGGCTCAGCCCCAGCGTTTT.

The V gene is TRBV5-5, the J gene TRBJ1-2, with D unclear. Germline CDR1 SGHKS, CDR2 YYEKEE (reference sequence). The CDR3 sequence is 10 residues long. V was shortened by 2 bases and J by 7 bases, with 3 bases between the two germline ends. The CDR3: CASSLSGYTF. The CDR3 DNA follows: TGTGCCAGCAGCTTATCTGGCTACACCTTC.

The rearrangement joins TRBV15 to TRBJ1-2; D is unresolved. The CDR3 loop spans 13 amino acids. V was pared by 0 bases and J by 8 bases, with 10 bases between. Germline V gene data show CDR1 as LNHNV and CDR2 as YYDKDF (reference sequence). The CDR3 DNA is TGTGCCACCAGCAGAGATTGGTCGGAGGGCTACACCTTC. Translated, it gives CATSRDWSEGYTF.

The V call is TRBV7-8, the J call TRBJ1-6; D unclear. The CDR3 has 16 residues. The germline gives CDR1 SGHVS, CDR2 FQNEAQ. V lost 1 base, J lost 5 bases, and 12 bases lay in between. CDR3 protein: CASSLERMENNSPLHF. The CDR3 DNA follows: TGTGCCAGCAGCTTAGAGCGTATGGAAAATAATTCACCCCTCCACTTT.

This chain connects TRBV11-2 to TRBJ2-2, with TRBD2 matching over 9 bases. After removal of 2 bases from V and 6 bases from J, the junction contained 4 bases not matched to a gene. CDR1 SGHAT and CDR2 FQNNGV come from the germline V gene. The CDR3 covers 15 residues. CDR3 sequence: CASSLLSSGAGELFF. Written as DNA, the CDR3 is TGTGCCAGCAGCTTATTGTCTAGCGGGGCCGGGGAGCTGTTTTTT.